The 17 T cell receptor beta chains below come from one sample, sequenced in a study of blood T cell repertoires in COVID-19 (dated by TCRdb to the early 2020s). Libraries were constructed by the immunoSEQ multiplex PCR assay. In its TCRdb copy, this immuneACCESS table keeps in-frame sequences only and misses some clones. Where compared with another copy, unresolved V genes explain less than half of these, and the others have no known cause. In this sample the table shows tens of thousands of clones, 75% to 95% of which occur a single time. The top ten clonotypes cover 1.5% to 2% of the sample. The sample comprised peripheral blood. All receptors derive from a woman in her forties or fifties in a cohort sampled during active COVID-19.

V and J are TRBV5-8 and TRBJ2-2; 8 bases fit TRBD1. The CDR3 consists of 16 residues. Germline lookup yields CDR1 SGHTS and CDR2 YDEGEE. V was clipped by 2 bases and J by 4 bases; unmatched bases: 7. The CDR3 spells CASSFRQGSGTGELFF. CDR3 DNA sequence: TGTGCCAGCAGCTTCCGACAGGGGTCGGGCACCGGGGAGCTGTTTTTT. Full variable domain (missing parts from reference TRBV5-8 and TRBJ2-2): EAGVTQSPTHLIKTRGQQATLRCSPISGHTSVYWYQQALGLGLQFLLWYDEGEERNRGNFPPRFSGRQFPNYSSELNVNALELEDSALYLCASSFRQGSGTGELFFGEGSRLTVL.

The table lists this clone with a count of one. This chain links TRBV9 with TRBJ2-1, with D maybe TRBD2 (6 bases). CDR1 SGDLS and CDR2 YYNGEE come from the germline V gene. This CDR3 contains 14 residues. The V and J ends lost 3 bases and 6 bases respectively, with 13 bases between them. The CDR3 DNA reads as TGTGCCAGCAGCGGGGGACTGTACTTCAATGAGCAGTTCTTC. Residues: CASSGGLYFNEQFF.

The CDR3 protein is CASRPQDRGDEQFF. In DNA form, the CDR3 reads TGTGCCAGCAGACCTCAGGACAGGGGCGATGAGCAGTTCTTC. The rearrangement joins TRBV6-6 to TRBJ2-1; 9 nucleotides line up with TRBD1. Trimming removed 6 bases from V and 8 bases from J; junction bases left unmatched: 8. Per the germline V gene, CDR1 is MNHNY and CDR2 is SVGAGI (reference sequence). The CDR3 runs 14 residues.

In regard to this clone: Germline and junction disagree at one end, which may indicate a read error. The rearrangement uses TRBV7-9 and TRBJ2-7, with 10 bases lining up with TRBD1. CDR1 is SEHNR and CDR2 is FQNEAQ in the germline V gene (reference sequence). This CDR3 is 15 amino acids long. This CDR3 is CASSLAGGTGEKQYF. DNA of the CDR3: TGTGCCAGCAGCCTAGCCGGCGGGACAGGGGAAAAGCAGTACTTC.

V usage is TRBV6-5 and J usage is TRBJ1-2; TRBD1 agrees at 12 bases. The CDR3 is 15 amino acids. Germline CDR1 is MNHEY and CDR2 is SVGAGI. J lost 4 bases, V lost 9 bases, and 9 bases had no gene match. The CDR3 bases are TGTGCCAGTTGGGACAGGGGGCGCGATGGCTATGGCTACACCTTC. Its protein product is CASWDRGRDGYGYTF.

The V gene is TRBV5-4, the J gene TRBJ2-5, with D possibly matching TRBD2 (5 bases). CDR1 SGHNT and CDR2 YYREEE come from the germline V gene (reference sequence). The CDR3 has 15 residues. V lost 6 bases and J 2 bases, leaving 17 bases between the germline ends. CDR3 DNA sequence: TGTGCCAGCACCTTACGACTGGGCGGGCAAGAGACCCAGTACTTC. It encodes CASTLRLGGQETQYF. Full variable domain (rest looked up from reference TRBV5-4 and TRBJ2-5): ETGVTQSPTHLIKTRGQQVTLRCSSQSGHNTVSWYQQALGQGPQFIFQYYREEENGRGNFPPRFSGLQFPNYSSELNVNALELDDSALYLCASTLRLGGQETQYFGPGTRLLVL.

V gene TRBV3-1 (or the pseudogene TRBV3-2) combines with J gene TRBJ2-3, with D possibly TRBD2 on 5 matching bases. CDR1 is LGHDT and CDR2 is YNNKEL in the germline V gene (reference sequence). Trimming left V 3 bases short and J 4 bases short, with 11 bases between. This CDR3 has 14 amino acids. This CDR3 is CASSHALAADTQYF. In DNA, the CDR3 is TGTGCCAGCAGCCATGCCCTAGCCGCAGATACGCAGTATTTT.

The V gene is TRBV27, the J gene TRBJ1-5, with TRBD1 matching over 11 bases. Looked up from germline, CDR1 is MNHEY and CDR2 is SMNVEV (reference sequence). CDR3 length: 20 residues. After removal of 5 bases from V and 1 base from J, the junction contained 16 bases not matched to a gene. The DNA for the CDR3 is TGTGCCAGCAGTCCTAAAGTAGGGACAGGGGGGTTTTTGAGCAATCAGCCCCAGCATTTT. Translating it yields CASSPKVGTGGFLSNQPQHF.

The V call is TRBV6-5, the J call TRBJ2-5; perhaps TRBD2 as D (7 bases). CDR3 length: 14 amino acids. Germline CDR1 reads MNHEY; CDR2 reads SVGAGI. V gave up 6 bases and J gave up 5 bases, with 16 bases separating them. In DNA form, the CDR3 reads TGTGCCAGCAGAACGGGGGGCCCCCCCGAGACCCAGTACTTC. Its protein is CASRTGGPPETQYF.

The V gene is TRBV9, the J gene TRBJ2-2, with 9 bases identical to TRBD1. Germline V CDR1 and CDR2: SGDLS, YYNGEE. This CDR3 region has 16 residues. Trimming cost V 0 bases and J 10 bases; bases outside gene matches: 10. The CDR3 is CASSVVGQGRNEELFF. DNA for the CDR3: TGTGCCAGCAGCGTAGTGGGACAGGGACGGAACGAGGAGCTGTTTTTT. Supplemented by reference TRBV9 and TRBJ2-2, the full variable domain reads DSGVTQTPKHLITATGQRVTLRCSPRSGDLSVYWYQQSLDQGLQFLIQYYNGEERAKGNILERFSAQQFPDLHSELNLSSLELGDSALYFCASSVVGQGRNEELFFGEGSRLTVL.

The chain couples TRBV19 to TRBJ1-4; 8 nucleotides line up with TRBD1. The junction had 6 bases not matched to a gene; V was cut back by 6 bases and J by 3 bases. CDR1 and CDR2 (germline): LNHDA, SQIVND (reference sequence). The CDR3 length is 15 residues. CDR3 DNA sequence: TGTGCCAGTAGGGAATGGACAGGGCCTAATGAAAAACTGTTTTTT. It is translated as CASREWTGPNEKLFF. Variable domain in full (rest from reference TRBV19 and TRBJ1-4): DGGITQSPKYLFRKEGQNVTLSCEQNLNHDAMYWYRQDPGQGLRLIYYSQIVNDFQKGDIAEGYSVSREKKESFPLTVTSAQKNPTAFYLCASREWTGPNEKLFFGSGTQLSVL.

The CDR3 region is CASSSAPGQPNEKLFF. DNA of the CDR3: TGCGCCAGCAGCTCCGCCCCGGGACAGCCTAATGAAAAACTGTTTTTT. This chain connects TRBV5-1 to TRBJ1-4, with TRBD1 matching over 7 bases. Trimming removed 3 bases from V and 3 bases from J; junction bases left unmatched: 8. This CDR3 has 16 amino acids. Germline V lookup: CDR1 SGHRS, CDR2 YFSETQ.

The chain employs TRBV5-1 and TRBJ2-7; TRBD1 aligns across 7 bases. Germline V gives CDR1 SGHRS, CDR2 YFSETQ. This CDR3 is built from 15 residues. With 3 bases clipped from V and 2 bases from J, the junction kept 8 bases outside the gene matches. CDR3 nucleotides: TGCGCCAGCAGCTCTATCGGTCAGGGGGCCTACGAGCAGTACTTC. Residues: CASSSIGQGAYEQYF. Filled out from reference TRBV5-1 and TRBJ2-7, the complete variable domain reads KAGVTQTPRYLIKTRGQQVTLSCSPISGHRSVSWYQQTPGQGLQFLFEYFSETQRNKGNFPGRFSGRQFSNSRSEMNVSTLELGDSALYLCASSSIGQGAYEQYFGPGTRLTVT.

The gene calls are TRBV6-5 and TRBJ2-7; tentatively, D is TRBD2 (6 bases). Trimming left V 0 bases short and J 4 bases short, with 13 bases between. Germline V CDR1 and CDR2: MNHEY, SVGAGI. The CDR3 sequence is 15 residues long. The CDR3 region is CASSYSYGGEYEQYF. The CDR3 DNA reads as TGTGCCAGCAGTTACTCTTACGGGGGAGAGTACGAGCAGTACTTC.

CDR3 region: CASSHRDRGVWEQFF. The CDR3 coding sequence is TGTGCCAGCAGCCATAGGGACAGGGGCGTATGGGAGCAGTTCTTC. V and J are TRBV14 and TRBJ2-1; 10 bases fit TRBD1. Trimming at V came to 3 bases and at J to 10 bases, leaving 9 bases not matched to a gene. This CDR3 region has 15 residues. The germline V gene has CDR1 SGHDN and CDR2 FVKESK.

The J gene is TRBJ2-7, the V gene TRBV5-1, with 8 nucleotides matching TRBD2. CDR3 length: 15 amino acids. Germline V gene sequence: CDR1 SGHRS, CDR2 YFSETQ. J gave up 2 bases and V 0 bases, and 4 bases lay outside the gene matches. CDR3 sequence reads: CASSLELAEAYEQYF. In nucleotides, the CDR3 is TGCGCCAGCAGCTTGGAACTAGCGGAGGCCTACGAGCAGTACTTC.

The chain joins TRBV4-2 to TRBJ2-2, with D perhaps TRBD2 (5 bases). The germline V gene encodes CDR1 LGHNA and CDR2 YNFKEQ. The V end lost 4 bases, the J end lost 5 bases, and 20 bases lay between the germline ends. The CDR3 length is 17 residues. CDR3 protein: CASSPDRMVLGTGELFF. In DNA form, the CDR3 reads TGTGCCAGCAGCCCCGACCGGATGGTACTAGGGACCGGGGAGCTGTTTTTT.